The next 4 T cell receptor beta chains were all read from a single sample in a study of identical twins. Using its own MiXCR run on the 5' RACE reads, TCRdb lists one record per CDR3 protein. The table includes about 190,000 distinct CDR3 sequences, less than 20% detected once. The sample was also reused in another study, on T cells expressing NK-cell markers.

The sequenced sample was CD8+ T cells sorted from blood. These receptor sequences come from a woman aged 18-29 years in good health.

The chain is built from TRBV6-1 and TRBJ2-7; TRBD2 matches at 9 bases. V lost 4 bases, J lost 3 bases, and 10 bases stayed unmatched. Germline values: CDR1 MNHNS, CDR2 SASEGT. The CDR3 has 16 amino acids. CDR3 protein: CASSGRAGGLHYEQYF. The DNA for the CDR3 is TGTGCCAGCAGTGGGAGAGCGGGGGGTCTCCACTACGAGCAGTACTTC.

V gene TRBV21-1 combines with J gene TRBJ2-7. TRBV21-1 is given as a pseudogene. CDR3 length equals 15 residues. The CDR3 DNA is TGTGCCAGCAGCAAAGCGGCAGGCCAGTCCTACGAGCAGTACTTC. This encodes CASSKAAGQSYEQYF.

This clonotype has a handful of counts. This rearrangement joins TRBV15 to TRBJ2-7; no clear D. The CDR3 spans 13 residues. Between the trimmed V and J ends, which lost 4 bases and 0 bases, there was a span of 7 bases. Germline CDR1 is LNHNV and CDR2 is YYDKDF (reference sequence). This CDR3 reads CATSKQASYEQYF. The DNA of the CDR3 is TGTGCCACCAGCAAGCAGGCCTCCTACGAGCAGTACTTC.

This clonotype appeared many times. The chain employs TRBV7-9 and TRBJ2-2, with 8 bases aligning to TRBD1. J was trimmed by 6 bases and V by 5 bases; bases with no gene match: 5. The germline V gene encodes CDR1 SEHNR and CDR2 FQNEAQ (reference sequence). The CDR3 spans 14 residues. The CDR3 loop is CASSGRGHPGELFF. The CDR3 nucleotides read TGTGCCAGCAGCGGCAGGGGGCATCCCGGGGAGCTGTTTTTT.